This T cell receptor beta chain was documented in a study of Ad26.COV2.S vaccination and SARS-CoV-2 variants. Study in general: By the intramuscular route, Ad26.COV2.S was given once, or twice 56 days apart. Regarding the study as a whole: Using TCR breadth and depth analyses may have led to underestimated total T cell responses.

The CDR3 has 14 amino acids. Deletions cut 0 bases from V and 2 bases from J, with 9 bases between. Germline CDR1 reads SGHDT; CDR2 reads YYEEEE. Sequencing used immunoSEQ multiplex PCR; TCRdb keeps in-frame clones, though not all of them. The sample includes roughly 320,000 clones, about 82% of them seen just once. Treatment of the sample: roughly 19 received Ad26.COV2.S at low or high dose, single or two shots; about five received placebo; per-sample allocation not given. Vaccine and placebo recipients were sampled on day 63 after the first injection. Recruitment in Boston yielded a donor of adult age, 18-55 years. Vaccination used an Ad26 vector expressing Wuhan-strain SARS-CoV-2 spike. In the case of this clone: The target antigen is unknown.

This sequence was found in a person between 18 and 65 years old who received the Ad26.COV2.S COVID-19 vaccine or a placebo. The J gene is TRBJ2-7, the V gene TRBV5-6, with D unresolved. The sequences come from peripheral blood, collected in a trial of Ad26.COV2.S vaccine versus placebo. CDR3 DNA sequence: TGTGCCAGCAGCTTGGCTCTAGAGACCTACGAGCAGTACTTC. Translating gives CASSLALETYEQYF.